A selection of T cell receptor beta chains follows, all from one sample in a study of shared clonotypes between healthy human individuals. Method: immunoSEQ multiplex PCR; TCRdb's copy keeps in-frame clones and lacks some. The top ten clones hold 10% to 15% of a sample with about 480,000 clones, about four fifths of them seen once. Source material: PBMCs. The receptors shown here come from a woman aged 40 to 50 in good health. Some clones in this sample may be carry-over from other donors' samples. Both conserved end residues are part of each CDR3. The D gene is left open where the match is weak. Part of the rows lack a size; the others show once, few, many or a class for expanded clones.

D,J,size,V,length,DNA,CDR3
TRBD2,TRBJ2-1,NA,TRBV7-9,17,TGTGCCAGCAGCTTAGATAGGGCTAGCGGGAGTGGGAATGAGCAGTTCTTC,CASSLDRASGSGNEQFF
TRBD2,TRBJ2-3,NA,TRBV9,15,TGTGCCAGCAGCGTAGGTAGCGGGAGAACAGATACGCAGTATTTT,CASSVGSGRTDTQYF
NA,TRBJ2-2,NA,TRBV11-2,17,TGTGCCAGCAGCTTAGCCCCAGGGTTACGGGACACCGGGGAGCTGTTTTTT,CASSLAPGLRDTGELFF
TRBD1,TRBJ2-7,NA,TRBV28,19,TGTGCCAGCAATCCGACCGGGACAGTAGGTCCTAGGGGAATTTACGAGCAGTACTTC,CASNPTGTVGPRGIYEQYF
NA,TRBJ2-7,many,TRBV6-5,15,TGTGCCAGCAGTTCTAACCCAGGGAAGGCCTACGAGCAGTACTTC,CASSSNPGKAYEQYF
NA,TRBJ2-5,NA,TRBV11-3,12,TGTGCCAGCAGCCGGATTGGCGAGACCCAGTACTTC,CASSRIGETQYF
NA,TRBJ2-2,many,TRBV4-1,14,TGCGCCAGCAGCCAAGGCGGTGGTGGCGGGGAGCTGTTTTTT,CASSQGGGGGELFF
NA,TRBJ1-2,NA,TRBV6-5,12,TGTGCCAGCAAACAGTTGGGATATGGCTACACCTTC,CASKQLGYGYTF
TRBD2,TRBJ2-1,NA,TRBV6-5,15,TGTGCCAGCAGTCCGGTTAGCGGGAGGGTCGATGAGCAGTTCTTC,CASSPVSGRVDEQFF
TRBD2,TRBJ2-1,NA,TRBV6-6,14,TGTGCCAGCAGAACTAGCGGAGCTGACAATGAGCAGTTCTTC,CASRTSGADNEQFF
TRBD1,TRBJ1-1,NA,TRBV2,16,TGTGCCAGCAGTGATAGGCCAGGGGGAAACCCCACTGAAGCTTTCTTT,CASSDRPGGNPTEAFF
NA,TRBJ1-3,NA,TRBV9,14,TGTGCCAGCAGCGTAGACAGTTCTGGAAACACCATATATTTT,CASSVDSSGNTIYF
TRBD1,TRBJ1-2,NA,TRBV10-2,14,TGCGCCAGCACAGAGGGAGGGGGCGACTATGGCTACACCTTC,CASTEGGGDYGYTF
NA,TRBJ1-3,once,TRBV10-2,14,TGCGCCAGCAGTGAAGGGGCGGCTGGAAACACCATATATTTT,CASSEGAAGNTIYF
TRBD2,TRBJ2-1,once,TRBV7-3,17,TGTGCCAGCAGCTTAAGGCCTAGCGGGAGCTCCTACAATGAGCAGTTCTTC,CASSLRPSGSSYNEQFF
NA,TRBJ2-7,once,TRBV7-3,13,TGTGCCAGCAGCCACGGCCCAGGCTACGAGCAGTACTTC,CASSHGPGYEQYF
NA,TRBJ2-2,NA,TRBV7-6,11,TGTGCCAGCAGCTTAACCGGGGAGCTGTTTTTT,CASSLTGELFF
TRBD2,TRBJ2-7,NA,TRBV7-2,15,TGTGCCAGCAGCGTAACCGGGACTAGCGACTACGAGCAGTACTTC,CASSVTGTSDYEQYF
NA,TRBJ2-3,NA,TRBV10-3,16,TGTGCCATCAGTGAGTCGGAGGGTGTACGCACAGATACGCAGTATTTT,CAISESEGVRTDTQYF
NA,TRBJ1-1,NA,TRBV19,14,TGTGCCAGTAGTATTTATCGGGATACCACTGAAGCTTTCTTT,CASSIYRDTTEAFF
NA,TRBJ1-1,NA,TRBV7-6,13,TGTGCCAGCAGTCTAGAACCACTACGGGAAGCTTTCTTT,CASSLEPLREAFF
TRBD1,TRBJ1-5,once,TRBV19,15,TGTGCCACCGGGGGGGGACAGGGGGGCTATCAGCCCCAGCATTTT,CATGGGQGGYQPQHF
NA,TRBJ1-2,once,TRBV13,13,TGTGCCAGCACCCTAGGACAGCTATATGGCTACACCTTC,CASTLGQLYGYTF
NA,TRBJ1-1,NA,TRBV10-3,13,TGTGCCATCAGTGAGTGGGGCGGCACTGAAGCTTTCTTT,CAISEWGGTEAFF
TRBD1,TRBJ1-5,NA,TRBV5-1,14,TGCGCCAGCAGCTTATCGACAGGGGATCAGCCCCAGCATTTT,CASSLSTGDQPQHF
TRBD2,TRBJ2-3,NA,TRBV4-2,17,TGTGCCAGCAGCCAAGGTTCAGCGGGAGATCGCACAGATACGCAGTATTTT,CASSQGSAGDRTDTQYF
NA,TRBJ2-1,NA,TRBV6-6,16,TGTGCCAGCAACCCCCTCGGGCCCTCCCCTTTGGGTGAGCAGTTCTTC,CASNPLGPSPLGEQFF
NA,TRBJ2-2,NA,TRBV9,15,TGTGCCAGCAGCCCCGGGACATCGAACACCGGGGAGCTGTTTTTT,CASSPGTSNTGELFF
NA,TRBJ2-1,NA,TRBV27,13,TGTGCCAGCAGTTTTAATTCGATCAATGAGCAGTTCTTC,CASSFNSINEQFF
TRBD1,TRBJ1-2,NA,TRBV27,14,TGTGCCAGCATGGGGGCAGGGGGCGCTTATGGCTACACCTTC,CASMGAGGAYGYTF
NA,TRBJ1-1,NA,TRBV15,15,TGTGCCACCAGCAGAGATGCTGCGGCCGCCGATGAAGCTTTCTTT,CATSRDAAAADEAFF
TRBD1,TRBJ2-1,few,TRBV23-1,16,TGCGCCAGCAGACGACCAGACAGGGGGCTCTACAATGAGCAGTTCTTC,CASRRPDRGLYNEQFF
TRBD1,TRBJ2-2,NA,TRBV7-9,18,TGTGCCAGCAGCGCACCCTTGGACAGGCCAACTAACACCGGGGAGCTGTTTTTT,CASSAPLDRPTNTGELFF
TRBD2,TRBJ2-7,NA,TRBV7-9,15,TGTGCCAGCAGCTCCCCACTTGGACTAGTTAACGAGCAGTACTTC,CASSSPLGLVNEQYF
TRBD2,TRBJ2-1,few,TRBV2,15,TGTGCCAGCAGTATTAGCGGGAGTACCTACAATGAGCAGTTCTTC,CASSISGSTYNEQFF
TRBD2,TRBJ2-7,NA,TRBV18,14,TGTGCCAGCTCCTCCGGGACTAGCGGCTACGAGCAGTACTTC,CASSSGTSGYEQYF
NA,TRBJ2-5,NA,TRBV2,12,TGTGCCAGCAGTGAAGCGCTCGGACAGCAGTACTTC,CASSEALGQQYF
NA,TRBJ2-1,NA,TRBV7-9,14,TGTGCCAGCAGCTTAGCTAGCGGCTACAATGAGCAGTTCTTC,CASSLASGYNEQFF
NA,TRBJ1-2,NA,TRBV19,15,TGTGCCAGTAGTATAGTGACCGGGGTACACGATGGCTACACCTTC,CASSIVTGVHDGYTF
NA,TRBJ1-2,NA,TRBV7-9,15,TGTGCCAGCAGCTTAGCCAGTAGGGCTAACTATGGCTACACCTTC,CASSLASRANYGYTF